These T cell receptor beta chains were read from a single sample in a study of Ad26.COV2.S vaccination and SARS-CoV-2 variants. Profiling relied on immunoSEQ multiplex PCR, and the TCRdb table lists in-frame clones only, not all of them. The table shows some 340,000 clones, with roughly 80% occurring only once. The input for sequencing was peripheral blood, taken in a trial of Ad26.COV2.S vaccine versus placebo. Receptors were obtained from a person aged 18-65 years who received the Ad26.COV2.S COVID-19 vaccine or a placebo. Each CDR3 is given with its conserved first and last residue. D genes are given only for firm matches. Where a row states a size, it is once, few, many or the class of an expanded clone; other rows omit it.

abundance | j_gene | v_gene | d_gene | CDR3aa | CDR3nt
. | TRBJ2-1 | TRBV6-6 | . | CASTGGAVNEQFF | TGTGCCAGTACTGGGGGGGCCGTCAATGAGCAGTTCTTC
. | TRBJ2-1 | TRBV4-1 | . | CASSQEIGSYGNEQFF | TGCGCCAGCAGCCAAGAGATCGGCTCCTACGGCAATGAGCAGTTCTTC
few | TRBJ2-2 | TRBV20-1 | . | CSASRGFGSLGPNSNTGELFF | TGCAGTGCTAGTAGGGGGTTCGGTTCGCTGGGCCCCAATTCGAACACCGGGGAGCTGTTTTTT
. | TRBJ2-1 | TRBV5-1 | . | CASSLNGGFGEQFF | TGCGCCAGCAGCTTGAATGGGGGCTTTGGTGAGCAGTTCTTC
once | TRBJ1-1 | TRBV18 | . | CASSPSGSAEAFF | TGTGCCAGCTCACCCTCAGGGTCCGCTGAAGCTTTCTTT
. | TRBJ2-6 | TRBV19 | . | CASSIAGTGANVLTF | TGTGCCAGTAGTATAGCAGGAACTGGGGCCAACGTCCTGACTTTC
. | TRBJ1-1 | TRBV6-5 | . | CASSPGQYTEAFF | TGTGCCAGCAGCCCCGGACAGTACACTGAAGCTTTCTTT
. | TRBJ2-3 | TRBV27 | . | CASIGRSEDTQYF | TGTGCCAGCATAGGCAGGTCCGAAGATACGCAGTATTTT
once | TRBJ1-4 | TRBV11-2 | . | CASSFGGIGEKLFF | TGTGCCAGCAGCTTTGGGGGAATTGGTGAAAAACTGTTTTTT
once | TRBJ1-3 | TRBV29-1 | . | CSVGHSGNTIYF | TGCAGCGTTGGTCACTCTGGAAACACCATATATTTT
. | TRBJ1-1 | TRBV6-5 | . | CATRTSEDTEAFF | TGTGCCACCCGGACCTCGGAGGACACTGAAGCTTTCTTT
. | TRBJ1-5 | TRBV4-2 | . | CASSHTRNQYNQPQHF | TGTGCCAGCAGCCACACCCGGAACCAATACAATCAGCCCCAGCATTTT
. | TRBJ2-7 | TRBV6-5 | . | CASRGEIEQYF | TGTGCCAGCAGGGGGGAGATCGAGCAGTACTTC
. | TRBJ1-1 | TRBV27 | . | CASSPLGVTEAFF | TGTGCCAGCAGCCCCCTCGGGGTGACTGAAGCTTTCTTT
. | TRBJ2-7 | TRBV5-1 | TRBD1 | CASSGGQVVDEQYF | TGCGCCAGCAGCGGGGGACAGGTTGTCGACGAGCAGTACTTC
. | TRBJ2-5 | TRBV4-1 | TRBD1 | CASSPGQGYQETQYF | TGCGCCAGCAGCCCCGGACAGGGGTACCAAGAGACCCAGTACTTC
. | TRBJ1-5 | TRBV5-6 | TRBD1 | CASSWDSHSNQPQHF | TGTGCCAGCAGCTGGGACAGCCATAGCAATCAGCCCCAGCATTTT
once | TRBJ1-1 | TRBV5-6 | . | CASSLVGQRVTEAFF | TGTGCCAGCAGCTTGGTAGGACAGCGTGTCACTGAAGCTTTCTTT
few | TRBJ1-1 | TRBV7-9 | . | CASSSLTGMNTEAFF | TGTGCCAGCAGCTCCTTGACAGGAATGAACACTGAAGCTTTCTTT